Sequencing of this T cell receptor (beta chain) was carried out in a study of T cell repertoires in aging, cancer and after chemotherapy. Study-level information: The whole study produced a dataset of some 9 million TCR reads.

Multiplex touch-down PCR with TRB-A/B primers amplified rearranged V-D-J TRB sequences. TCRdb reprocessed the multiplex PCR reads with MiXCR, giving one entry per CDR3 protein. The sample has approximately 6,400 distinct CDR3 sequences, roughly 25% seen once; the top ten hold approximately 9.4%. V gave up 2 bases and J gave up 3 bases, with 14 bases separating them. This CDR3 spans 15 amino acids. CDR1 is DFQATT, CDR2 SNEGSKA, per germline (reference sequence). Study results and limitations: In cancer patients, declining TCR diversity with age involved lost richness and lost evenness. Compared with age-matched healthy donors, untreated hematological or solid cancer patients showed higher blood TCR clonality.

Amplification of TCR beta used genomic DNA extracted from peripheral blood. Remarks on this clonotype: The target antigen is unknown.

The gene calls are TRBV20-1 and TRBJ2-1, with D perhaps TRBD2 (6 bases). The sample comprised blood. The TCR comes from a human donor in good health. In nucleotides, the CDR3 is TGCAGTGCTAGAAGGTTGGTCGGGGGCTACAATGAGCAGTTCTTC. This translates into CSARRLVGGYNEQFF.